This entry concerns a single T cell receptor beta chain. Different DNA sequences within this sample yield the same CDR3. Authors' analysis steps: Estimates of nucleated cell counts were drawn from the amplification of reference gene primers. Profiling relied on immunoSEQ multiplex PCR, and the TCRdb table lists in-frame clones only, not all of them. The DNA gave D and trimming, while V, J and clone size come from that table. The table records approximately 210,000 clones, 94% of them present only once. The data were obtained in a study of blood T cell repertoires in COVID-19. Across the study: Samples came from the United States, Italy and Spain, spanning acute and convalescent COVID-19. Nucleic acid was either cDNA or gDNA, and it came from T cells, B-cell-depleted T cells, or PBMCs.

Per the germline V gene, CDR1 is WSHSY and CDR2 is SAAADI. This CDR3 is built from 15 residues. Trimming left V 0 bases short and J 2 bases short, with 7 bases between. This TCR derives from a man aged 25-40 years with COVID-19, enrolled during active disease. The chain carries TRBV10-2 and TRBJ2-2; D is undetermined. The material sequenced was peripheral blood. The CDR3 DNA follows: TGCGCCAGCAGTGAGTCCGAACACAACACCGGGGAGCTGTTTTTT. Its translation: CASSESEHNTGELFF.